This T cell receptor (beta chain) emerged from a study of blood T cell repertoires in COVID-19. Study background: COVID-19 samples collected from the United States, Italy and Spain covered acute and convalescent phases. In each case, the material was cDNA or gDNA derived from T cells, B-cell-depleted T cells, or PBMCs.

V was cut by 6 bases and J by 4 bases, with 10 bases left in between. There are 12 residues in the CDR3. The germline V gene has CDR1 SGHNT and CDR2 YYREEE (reference sequence). In the study's own analysis: Quantification of nucleated cells was approximated via reference gene primer amplification. Profiling relied on immunoSEQ multiplex PCR, and the TCRdb table lists in-frame clones only, not all of them. That table gives V, J and clone size, and the DNA gave D and trimming. Of some 40,000 clones in the sample, about 90% were seen once. This TCR derives from a human donor in a cohort sampled during active COVID-19. J is TRBJ1-2 and V is TRBV5-4; D unclear. The sample was peripheral blood. CDR3 in amino acids: CASTNGGYGYTF. The DNA of the CDR3 is TGTGCCAGCACCAACGGAGGCTATGGCTACACCTTC.